This entry describes one T cell receptor (beta chain). Its antigen remains undetermined. No much larger clone exists at a distance of one base, and base qualities are not known. The sample's treatment or condition label is to be understood as: live attenuated yellow fever vaccine strain. At each blood-draw timepoint, two biological replicates of bulk PBMCs were obtained. A standard Ficoll-Paque protocol was used to isolate PBMCs from peripheral blood. TriZol was used to extract RNA from bulk PBMCs, from CD4 and CD8 fractions, and from dextramer-positive and dextramer-negative fractions. Relative to germline, V is 1 base shorter and J is 3 bases shorter, with 10 bases between their ends. The CDR3 holds 16 amino acids from the cysteine to the phenylalanine. Only the CDR3 portion is preserved as DNA: 48 bases, with reading frame beginning at the first base. The data belong to a study of T cells after yellow fever vaccination (dated by TCRdb to about 2019). Background on the whole study: Libraries from fractions with low cell numbers were prepared with the SMART-Seq v4 Ultra Low Input RNA kit. To track T-cell clones before and after primary and booster YFV17D yellow fever vaccination, bulk TCR alpha and beta repertoires were sequenced longitudinally. Two healthy male donors, one aged 18 to 30 and one aged 30 to 39 years, made up the cohort. Blood was collected at multiple timepoints before and after primary and secondary immunization, and bulk PBMC replicates and cell subsets were isolated. General findings and caveats noted by the study authors: Compared with the primary T-cell response, the secondary T-cell response was weaker but faster, peaking on day 5 rather than day 15. A small fraction of clonotypes appeared in both the CD4 and CD8 compartments, likely as a result of convergent recombination. Because abundant contaminating clonotypes from the bulk population could be contained in FACS-sorted repertoires, computational filtering was required. Because only a couple of donors were included in the study, the extent to which the findings can be generalized is limited. Most clones expanded after primary vaccination (almost 98% of CD4 and 88% of CD8) were re-detected after the booster, suggesting that broad memory maintenance occurred.

TCR cDNA was synthesized by 5'RACE template switching, through which a universal primer site and unique molecular identifiers were introduced. cDNA synthesis was primed from both the TCR alpha and TCR beta constant segments. Library amplification used two PCR steps, and the second PCR step added sample barcodes and sequencing adapters. Libraries were sequenced on Illumina HiSeq 2500 (2x100 bp) or NovaSeq (2x150 bp). The paper's data handling went like this. Reads were demultiplexed and collapsed into UMI consensus sequences with MIGEC, and V(D)J alignment was performed with MiXCR. Vaccine-responding clonotypes were defined with edgeR using replicate PBMC samples, requiring FDR below 0.01 and a log2 fold change above 5 up to day 15. CD4 or CD8 identity was assigned to each bulk clonotype according to whether the clonotype was present at higher abundance in the sequenced CD4 repertoire or the sequenced CD8 repertoire. The public reads were run again by TCRdb, first through fastp at Q25 and then through MiXCR, and only productive beta chains were kept. Under each unique CDR3 protein, matching rows form one entry showing the most common genes and DNA. These V and J calls originate from TCRdb's pipeline instead of the authors' own analysis. This sample holds 500,000 to 650,000 distinct CDR3 sequences; 13% were observed only once. About an eighth of the sample is in the top ten clones.

The sample was PBMCs, taken on the day of the yellow fever booster vaccination. The chain couples TRBV12-3 or TRBV12-4 to TRBJ2-6; the D gene is perhaps TRBD1, on 5 matching bases. The sequence was collected from a man between 25 and 39 years old who received the YFV17D yellow fever vaccine. The DNA is as follows: TGTGCCAGCAGTTTAGGTGCAGGGATTGGGGCCAACGTCCTGACTTTC. The resulting protein is CASSLGAGIGANVLTF.